The 14 T cell receptor beta chains in this list originate from one sample, sequenced in a study of post-analysis software for immune sequencing data. No antigens are known for them. Study-level findings and limits: Elevated frequency relative to controls characterized several TRBV segments in patients, TRBV5-6, TRBV5-1 and TRBV20-1 among them.

Unique molecular identifiers were built into the TCR beta cDNA libraries. TCRdb reprocessed the PCR reads with MiXCR, giving one entry per CDR3 protein. The sample holds 450,000 to 700,000 distinct CDR3 sequences, around 44% seen once. Sequencing was carried out using blood. The receptor set was obtained from a girl under 18 with multiple sclerosis.

This clonotype has just a few counts. This chain uses TRBV10-3 with TRBJ2-1, with 11 positions matching TRBD1. The CDR3 is 14 residues long. V lost 8 bases and J lost 8; bases outside the gene matches: 8. Germline CDR1 is ENHRY and CDR2 is SYGVKD. CDR3 loop: CAIGGQGAEDEQFF. The CDR3 nucleotides are TGTGCCATCGGTGGACAGGGGGCGGAGGATGAGCAGTTCTTC.

J is TRBJ2-7 and V is TRBV4-2; D is undetermined. V was trimmed by 4 bases and J by 4 bases, leaving 11 bases between them. Germline V CDR1 and CDR2: LGHNA, YNFKEQ. This CDR3 is 13 amino acids long. CDR3 coding DNA: TGTGCCAGCAGCCCCCAGACTGATTACGAGCAGTACTTC. This codes for CASSPQTDYEQYF.

The V and J genes are TRBV6-1 and TRBJ1-5; D is unresolved. Trimming stripped 4 bases from V and 3 bases from J, with 7 bases between. The germline gives CDR1 MNHNS, CDR2 SASEGT. This CDR3 contains 13 residues. In nucleotides, the CDR3 is TGTGCCAGCAGTGCAGAGTACAATCAGCCCCAGCATTTT. Translation gives CASSAEYNQPQHF.

In the case of this clonotype: A read error may account for a junction end that differs from germline. This chain uses TRBV7-7 with TRBJ2-1, with D tentatively TRBD2 (6 bases). Germline V gene sequence: CDR1 SSHAT, CDR2 FNYEAQ (reference sequence). The CDR3 loop spans 13 amino acids. In nucleotides, the CDR3 is TGTGCTAGCAGCTCCTCGCTAGCGCGGGAGCAGTTCTTC. Translation gives CASSSSLAREQFF.

The chain has TRBV20-1 and TRBJ2-3; unclear D gene. There are 13 residues in the CDR3. The germline gives CDR1 DFQATT, CDR2 SNEGSKA (reference sequence). V dropped 6 bases and J dropped 3 bases, with 13 bases sitting between them. CDR3 coding DNA: TGCAGTGCCGAGAAGTTTGTGACAGATACGCAGTATTTT. This encodes CSAEKFVTDTQYF.

The chain couples TRBV7-9 to TRBJ2-2; 10 positions agree with TRBD1. Germline V CDR1 and CDR2: SEHNR, FQNEAQ (reference sequence). This CDR3 comprises 15 residues. Trimming cost V 3 bases and J 6 bases; bases outside gene matches: 4. The CDR3, as DNA: TGTGCCAGCAGCTTCCGGGACAGGGGTGCCGGGGAGCTGTTTTTT. The encoded protein is CASSFRDRGAGELFF.

J is TRBJ2-4 and V is TRBV7-2; D might be TRBD1 or TRBD2, each matching 6 bases. Judging by the DNA end, TRBJ2-5 fits better; the J call may be wrong. The CDR3 totals 14 residues. Looked up from germline, CDR1 is SGHTA and CDR2 is FQGNSA. CDR3 bases: TGTGCCAGCAGCCAAGCCCCGGGGGCCGAGACCCAGTACTTC. Translated: CASSQAPGAETQYF.

The chain has TRBV6-5 and TRBJ2-1; D remains ambiguous. Trimming took 2 bases from V and 1 from J, leaving 12 bases between them. The CDR3 totals 16 residues. Germline V CDR1 and CDR2: MNHEY, SVGAGI. The CDR3 sequence: CASSYAGQGSYNEQFF. CDR3 nucleotide sequence: TGTGCCAGCAGTTACGCAGGCCAAGGGTCCTACAATGAGCAGTTCTTC.

The chain carries TRBV5-5 and TRBJ1-2; 8 positions agree with TRBD1. Germline loops: CDR1 SGHKS, CDR2 YYEKEE (reference sequence). V trimming: 4 bases; J trimming: 5 bases; junction bases outside the gene matches: 10. The CDR3 is made up of 15 amino acids. CDR3 in amino acids: CASSAGTGGGYGYTF. In DNA, the CDR3 is TGTGCCAGCAGCGCCGGGACAGGTGGGGGATATGGCTACACCTTC. The full variable domain, with the rest looked up from reference TRBV5-5 and TRBJ1-2, is DAGVTQSPTHLIKTRGQQVTLRCSPISGHKSVSWYQQVLGQGPQFIFQYYEKEERGRGNFPDRFSARQFPNYSSELNVNALLLGDSALYLCASSAGTGGGYGYTFGSGTRLTVV.

The gene calls are TRBV10-3 and TRBJ2-4; D is ambiguous. CDR1 ENHRY and CDR2 SYGVKD come from the germline V gene. The CDR3 is 15 amino acids. The ends were cut back, 5 bases at V and 0 bases at J, with 11 bases in the middle. This CDR3 is CAISTTSSAKNIQYF. The CDR3, as DNA: TGTGCCATCAGTACGACATCTTCAGCCAAAAACATTCAGTACTTC.

This clonotype was detected only a few times. As DNA, the CDR3 is TGTGCCACCAGTGATTCGAACAGGGGATTCACCGGGGAGCTGTTTTTT. Its protein is CATSDSNRGFTGELFF. This chain connects TRBV24-1 to TRBJ2-2, with 7 positions matching TRBD1. CDR3 size: 16 residues. The V and J ends lost 2 bases and 4 bases, in that order; junction bases with no gene match: 6. From germline, CDR1 is KGHDR and CDR2 SFDVKD.

V and J are TRBV12-3 or TRBV12-4 and TRBJ1-4, with D perhaps TRBD1 (5 bases). V was shortened by 1 base and J by 4 bases, with 13 bases between the two germline ends. The CDR3 sequence is 16 residues long. CDR3 residues: CASSLVGWTHNEKLFF. In DNA form, the CDR3 reads TGTGCCAGCAGTTTAGTGGGGTGGACACATAATGAAAAACTGTTTTTT.

The rearrangement links TRBV4-1 to TRBJ1-2; 8 bases align to TRBD1. CDR3 size: 16 residues. Germline CDR1 is MGHRA and CDR2 is YSYEKL. The trim removed 0 bases at V and 4 bases at J, leaving 7 bases unmatched. The CDR3 loop is CASSQDTAGGSYGYTF. The CDR3 coding sequence is TGCGCCAGCAGCCAAGATACGGCAGGGGGCTCCTATGGCTACACCTTC.

The chain recombines TRBV6-5 with TRBJ1-5, with 11 bases aligning to TRBD1. The CDR3 loop spans 14 amino acids. Germline V CDR1 and CDR2: MNHEY, SVGAGI. Trimming cost V 6 bases and J 7 bases; bases outside gene matches: 5. CDR3 nucleotides: TGTGCCAGCAGCTGGACAGGGGGCAGCCAGCCCCAGCATTTT. The encoded protein is CASSWTGGSQPQHF.